The next 15 T cell receptor beta chains were all read from a single sample in a study of response to subunit inactivated influenza vaccine. One entry per CDR3 protein results from TCRdb running MiXCR on the RT-PCR reads. The table includes 700,000 to 800,000 distinct CDR3 sequences, roughly 18% detected once. Specimen: PBMCs from blood, collected 5 days after vaccination. The receptors shown here come from a man aged 50-59 years who received an inactivated influenza vaccine.

This clonotype was seen many times. The chain has TRBV12-3 or TRBV12-4 and TRBJ2-1, with D perhaps TRBD1 (5 bases). The CDR3 runs to 15 residues. The V gene lost 6 bases and the J gene lost 8 bases, with 20 bases spanning the gap. The CDR3: CASRSDRPMVDEQFF. CDR3 in DNA: TGTGCCAGCAGATCCGACAGACCCATGGTAGATGAGCAGTTCTTC.

J is TRBJ1-4 and V is TRBV20-1; D remains unclear. The CDR3 is 14 residues long. V was pared by 4 bases and J by 3 bases, with 12 bases between. Germline assignment: CDR1 DFQATT and CDR2 SNEGSKA (reference sequence). In nucleotides, the CDR3 is TGCAGTGCTACCCCTCAGCCATCTAATGAAAAACTGTTTTTT. Its translation is CSATPQPSNEKLFF.

Note on this clonotype: Germline and junction disagree at one end, which may indicate a read error. As DNA, the CDR3 is TGCAGTGATAGAGACCTTCCGGGACAGACAAGCGAGCAGTACTTC. Translated, it gives CSDRDLPGQTSEQYF. J is TRBJ2-7 and V is TRBV20-1, with 7 bases matching TRBD1. The CDR3 sequence is 15 residues long. Germline CDR1 reads DFQATT; CDR2 reads SNEGSKA (reference sequence).

This clonotype was picked up a small number of times. J is TRBJ2-7 and V is TRBV12-3 or TRBV12-4; weak D call: TRBD1 (6 bases). V lost 6 bases and J 4 bases, leaving 16 bases between the germline ends. CDR3 size: 14 residues. This chain's CDR3 is CASRTGHHSYEQYF. The DNA for the CDR3 is TGTGCCAGCAGGACGGGACATCATTCTTACGAGCAGTACTTC.

The chain is built from TRBV6-1 and TRBJ2-1; 10 positions match TRBD2. With V trimmed by 6 bases and J by 9 bases, 11 bases remained unmatched. Germline V gene data show CDR1 as MNHNS and CDR2 as SASEGT. The CDR3 spans 15 residues. The CDR3 sequence: CASSSGTSAGGEQFF. The CDR3 DNA is TGTGCCAGCAGCTCCGGGACTAGCGCCGGGGGTGAGCAGTTCTTC.

This clonotype was counted once. The chain employs TRBV7-2 and TRBJ2-5; 8 nucleotides match TRBD2. There are 15 residues in the CDR3. Germline V gene lookup returns CDR1 SGHTA and CDR2 FQGNSA. J gave up 2 bases and V 4 bases, and 6 bases lay outside the gene matches. CDR3 DNA: TGTGCCAGCAGCTCCGGGCGGGGGGTACAAGAGACCCAGTACTTC. Translation: CASSSGRGVQETQYF.

This clonotype came up a few times. This chain links TRBV29-1 with TRBJ2-3, with D unresolved. The CDR3 is 11 residues long. The ends were cut back, 4 bases at V and 5 bases at J, with 7 bases in the middle. Germline CDR1 is SQVTM and CDR2 is ANQGSEA. Here the CDR3 DNA reads TGCAGCGTTGCGCACCGAGATACGCAGTATTTT. Residues: CSVAHRDTQYF.

About this clonotype: A read error may be the cause here, since a much bigger clone is one base away. The gene calls are TRBV2 and TRBJ1-5; perhaps TRBD1 as D (6 bases). The CDR3 consists of 13 residues. Germline V gene lookup returns CDR1 SNHLY and CDR2 FYNNEI. CDR3: CTSSNRVNQPQHF. DNA of the CDR3: TGTACCAGCAGTAACAGGGTCAATCAGCCCCAGCATTTT.

The genes are TRBV5-4 and TRBJ2-5, with a tentative D call TRBD1 (6 bases). The CDR3 loop spans 16 amino acids. V was clipped by 2 bases and J by 1 base, with 15 bases between them. The germline gives CDR1 SGHNT, CDR2 YYREEE (reference sequence). CDR3 in amino acids: CASSLMGSQGQETQYF. CDR3 DNA sequence: TGTGCCAGCAGCTTAATGGGATCACAGGGCCAAGAGACCCAGTACTTC.

This chain joins TRBV15 and TRBJ1-4; D might be TRBD1 (6 bases). Germline V gene lookup returns CDR1 LNHNV and CDR2 YYDKDF (reference sequence). The CDR3 totals 14 residues. Trimming left V 6 bases short and J 6 bases short, with 14 bases between. CDR3 region: CATRPGVVDEKLFF. The CDR3 DNA reads TGTGCCACCAGACCAGGGGTCGTTGATGAAAAACTGTTTTTT.

There are a few counts of this clonotype. The chain uses TRBV12-3 or TRBV12-4 and TRBJ2-7; D ambiguous. V lost 6 bases and J 2 bases, leaving 14 bases between the germline ends. The CDR3 sequence is 14 residues long. The CDR3 DNA follows: TGTGCCAGCAGGCCCGACTTAGCCACCTACGAGCAGTACTTC. This gives the protein CASRPDLATYEQYF.

This clonotype was picked up a small number of times. The chain employs TRBV9 and TRBJ2-3, with TRBD2 identical over 14 bases. CDR1 is SGDLS and CDR2 is YYNGEE in the germline V gene. V gave up 3 bases and J gave up 6 bases; unmatched junction bases: 6. The CDR3 extends over 16 amino acids. CDR3 residues: CASSAGTSGSRDTQYF. CDR3 sequence (DNA): TGTGCCAGCAGCGCAGGGACTAGCGGGAGTAGGGATACGCAGTATTTT.

This clonotype has only a few counts. V gene TRBV6-1 combines with J gene TRBJ2-5, with D perhaps matching TRBD2 (6 bases). The germline V and J ends were trimmed by 1 base and 7 bases, with 13 bases remaining between them. CDR3 length: 14 amino acids. The germline V gene encodes CDR1 MNHNS and CDR2 SASEGT. The CDR3 is CASSEGLVVGTQYF. The CDR3 nucleotides are TGTGCCAGCAGTGAAGGACTAGTCGTAGGGACCCAGTACTTC.

This clonotype was seen only a few times. The V call is TRBV20-1, the J call TRBJ1-6; TRBD1 agrees at 10 bases. The CDR3 runs 15 residues. CDR1 and CDR2 from the germline V gene are DFQATT and SNEGSKA (reference sequence). With 6 bases clipped from V and 9 bases from J, the junction kept 11 bases outside the gene matches. The CDR3 protein is CSASTFGTGVSPLHF. Here the CDR3 DNA reads TGCAGTGCCAGTACGTTCGGGACAGGGGTTTCACCCCTCCACTTT.

This chain connects TRBV7-2 to TRBJ2-1; 8 bases match TRBD1. The CDR3 contains 15 residues. Germline V gene data show CDR1 as SGHTA and CDR2 as FQGNSA. Trimming at V came to 4 bases and at J to 6 bases, leaving 8 bases not matched to a gene. The CDR3 here is CASSSDRDRVNEQFF. The CDR3 bases are TGTGCCAGCAGCTCGGACAGGGATAGGGTCAATGAGCAGTTCTTC. Full variable domain (missing parts from reference TRBV7-2 and TRBJ2-1): GAGVSQSPSNKVTEKGKDVELRCDPISGHTALYWYRQSLGQGLEFLIYFQGNSAPDKSGLPSDRFSAERTGGSVSTLTIQRTQQEDSAVYLCASSSDRDRVNEQFFGPGTRLTVL.